Shown below are 12 T cell receptor beta chains from a single sample sequenced in a study of blood T cell repertoires in COVID-19. Assay: immunoSEQ multiplex PCR; the TCRdb copy retains only in-frame clones and omits some. This repertoire shows 200,000 to 250,000 clones, about 76% found once; its top ten account for around 9.3%. The sequencing input was PBMCs or T cells enriched from blood (not recorded which). Receptors originate from a woman aged 45-65 years with acute COVID-19.

The rearrangement joins TRBV7-2 to TRBJ2-4; 11 bases line up with TRBD2. The CDR3 contains 16 residues. J gave up 8 bases and V 1 base, and 7 bases lay outside the gene matches. CDR1 is SGHTA and CDR2 is FQGNSA in the germline V gene. CDR3 DNA sequence: TGTGCCAGCAGCTTAGTGGTAGCGGGGGGGCCGGACATTCAGTACTTC. Amino acids: CASSLVVAGGPDIQYF.

This clone was observed a handful of times. The rearrangement joins TRBV28 to TRBJ2-7; perhaps TRBD1 as D (7 bases). This CDR3 comprises 15 residues. Per germline, CDR1 MDHEN and CDR2 SYDVKM. Trimming took 5 bases from V and 1 from J, leaving 15 bases between them. CDR3 residues: CASSPPGGTSYEQYF. CDR3 coding DNA: TGTGCCAGCAGTCCCCCAGGGGGGACGTCCTACGAGCAGTACTTC. Full variable domain (outside the CDR3, taken from reference TRBV28 and TRBJ2-7): DVKVTQSSRYLVKRTGEKVFLECVQDMDHENMFWYRQDPGLGLRLIYFSYDVKMKEKGDIPEGYSVSREKKERFSLILESASTNQTSMYLCASSPPGGTSYEQYFGPGTRLTVT.

The J gene is TRBJ2-3, the V gene TRBV28, with 9 nucleotides matching TRBD2. This CDR3 is built from 15 residues. Germline V gene lookup returns CDR1 MDHEN and CDR2 SYDVKM. Trimming at V came to 3 bases and at J to 5 bases, leaving 6 bases not matched to a gene. The CDR3 coding sequence is TGTGCCAGCAGTTTGGGCGGGAGGGCCGAAGATACGCAGTATTTT. Translation: CASSLGGRAEDTQYF.

V gene TRBV12-5 combines with J gene TRBJ1-5; no clear D. V was cut by 4 bases and J by 7 bases, with 14 bases left in between. The CDR3 extends over 14 amino acids. Germline CDR1 LGHNT, CDR2 FRNRAP. CDR3 in amino acids: CASGYQHGGQPQHF. The CDR3 DNA sequence: TGTGCTAGTGGTTACCAACACGGAGGGCAGCCCCAGCATTTT.

The chain has TRBV7-2 and TRBJ2-1, with 12 bases fitting TRBD2. The CDR3 totals 16 residues. Germline-derived CDR1 and CDR2 are SGHTA and FQGNSA. V was clipped by 1 base and J by 11 bases; unmatched bases: 9. The CDR3 is CASSLGELAGGHKQFF. In DNA form, the CDR3 reads TGTGCCAGCAGCTTAGGTGAACTAGCGGGGGGCCATAAGCAGTTCTTC.

The V and J genes are TRBV5-1 and TRBJ1-4, with 11 bases matching TRBD1. Trimming cost V 4 bases and J 6 bases; bases outside gene matches: 8. This CDR3 contains 16 residues. In germline, CDR1 is SGHRS, CDR2 YFSETQ. Written as DNA, the CDR3 is TGCGCCAGCAGCGGACCCGGGACAGGGGGATATGAAAAACTGTTTTTT. Protein: CASSGPGTGGYEKLFF.

The chain uses TRBV7-9 and TRBJ2-2; TRBD2 matches at 8 bases. This CDR3 is built from 14 residues. CDR1 is SEHNR and CDR2 is FQNEAQ in the germline V gene (reference sequence). Losses at the gene ends were 5 bases for V and 4 bases for J; bases not matched to a gene: 3. The CDR3 sequence is CASSVSGSTGELFF. For the CDR3, the DNA is TGTGCCAGCAGCGTGAGCGGGAGCACCGGGGAGCTGTTTTTT.

The table lists this clone with a count of one. The CDR3 protein is CSASDRGAYEQYF. Here the CDR3 DNA reads TGCAGTGCTAGTGACAGGGGGGCATACGAGCAGTACTTC. V usage is TRBV20-1 and J usage is TRBJ2-7; TRBD1 aligns across 9 bases. Trimming at V came to 3 bases and at J to 4 bases, leaving 4 bases not matched to a gene. The CDR3 totals 13 residues. Germline CDR1 reads DFQATT; CDR2 reads SNEGSKA (reference sequence).

The J gene is TRBJ2-7, the V gene TRBV18, with 8 bases aligning to TRBD2. This CDR3 is built from 15 residues. The V segment lost 2 bases and the J segment 4 bases; nucleotides outside the gene matches: 7. Germline CDR1 KGHSH, CDR2 LQKENI. The CDR3 DNA reads TGTGCCAGCTCACCAAGCGGGAGCCAAGGATACGAGCAGTACTTC. Its translation is CASSPSGSQGYEQYF.

This clone was seen a few times. The chain is built from TRBV19 and TRBJ2-3, with a weak D call TRBD2 (6 bases). The V end lost 7 bases, the J end lost 11 bases, and 19 bases lay between the germline ends. The CDR3 is 13 amino acids. In germline, CDR1 is LNHDA, CDR2 SQIVND (reference sequence). The CDR3 DNA sequence: TGTGCCAGTATGCGAGCCGGGGGTTCCAAGCAGTATTTT. Translation: CASMRAGGSKQYF. Variable domain in full (rest from reference TRBV19 and TRBJ2-3): DGGITQSPKYLFRKEGQNVTLSCEQNLNHDAMYWYRQDPGQGLRLIYYSQIVNDFQKGDIAEGYSVSREKKESFPLTVTSAQKNPTAFYLCASMRAGGSKQYFGPGTRLTVL.

This chain links TRBV27 with TRBJ2-3; maybe TRBD1 (5 bases). Germline CDR1 reads MNHEY; CDR2 reads SMNVEV (reference sequence). V lost 9 bases, J lost 0 bases, and 16 bases lay in between. The CDR3 has 15 residues. The CDR3 region has the DNA TGTGCCAGTAGAGCACCCCCAGGGAGCACAGATACGCAGTATTTT. As protein: CASRAPPGSTDTQYF.

The chain carries TRBV3-1 (or the pseudogene TRBV3-2) and TRBJ1-4, with a tentative D call TRBD1 (6 bases). V gave up 5 bases and J gave up 2 bases, with 12 bases separating them. Germline-derived CDR1 and CDR2 are LGHDT and YNNKEL (reference sequence). The CDR3 covers 15 residues. The CDR3 sequence is CASSGRGRTNEKLFF. The CDR3 coding sequence is TGTGCCAGCAGCGGCAGGGGTCGGACTAATGAAAAACTGTTTTTT.